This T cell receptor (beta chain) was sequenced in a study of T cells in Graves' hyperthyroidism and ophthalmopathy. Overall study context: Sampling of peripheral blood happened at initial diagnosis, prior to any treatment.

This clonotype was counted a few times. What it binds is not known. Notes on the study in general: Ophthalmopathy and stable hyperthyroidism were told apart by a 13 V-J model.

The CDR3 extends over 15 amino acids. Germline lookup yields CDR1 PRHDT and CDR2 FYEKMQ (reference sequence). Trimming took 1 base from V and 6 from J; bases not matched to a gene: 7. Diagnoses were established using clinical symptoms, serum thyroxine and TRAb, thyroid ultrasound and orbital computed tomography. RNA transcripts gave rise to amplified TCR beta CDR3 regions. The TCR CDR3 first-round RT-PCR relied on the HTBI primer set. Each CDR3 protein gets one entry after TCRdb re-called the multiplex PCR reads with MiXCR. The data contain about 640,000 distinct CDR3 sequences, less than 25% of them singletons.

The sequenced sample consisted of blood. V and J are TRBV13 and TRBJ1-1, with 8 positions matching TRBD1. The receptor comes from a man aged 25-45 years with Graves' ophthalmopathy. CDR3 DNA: TGTGCCAGCAGCTTAGTGGACAGGGACTCTTCTGAAGCTTTCTTT. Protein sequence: CASSLVDRDSSEAFF.